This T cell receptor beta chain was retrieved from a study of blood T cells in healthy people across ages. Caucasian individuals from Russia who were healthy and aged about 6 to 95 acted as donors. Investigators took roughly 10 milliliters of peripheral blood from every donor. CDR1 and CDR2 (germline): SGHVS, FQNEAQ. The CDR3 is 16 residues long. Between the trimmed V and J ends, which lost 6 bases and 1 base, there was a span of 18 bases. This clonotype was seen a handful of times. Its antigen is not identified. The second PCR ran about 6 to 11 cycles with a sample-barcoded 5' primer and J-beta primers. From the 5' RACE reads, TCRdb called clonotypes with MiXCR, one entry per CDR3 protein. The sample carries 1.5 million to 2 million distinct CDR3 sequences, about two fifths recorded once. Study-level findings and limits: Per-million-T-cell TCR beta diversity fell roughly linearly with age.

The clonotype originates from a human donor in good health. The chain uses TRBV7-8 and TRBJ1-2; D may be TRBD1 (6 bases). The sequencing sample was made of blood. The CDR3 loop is CASRPSRGPFNYGYTF. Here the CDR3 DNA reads TGTGCCAGCAGGCCCTCCAGGGGACCCTTTAACTATGGCTACACCTTC.